The 11 T cell receptor beta chains below come from one sample, sequenced in a study of T cells in localized non-small cell lung cancer. Data came from immunoSEQ multiplex PCR; TCRdb stores just in-frame clones and leaves some out. The sample records over 30,000 clones, 75% to 90% being singletons. Sample: peripheral blood, taken before any cancer treatment. The receptors here all came from a woman aged 35 to 70 with stage I lung adenocarcinoma.

The CDR3 nucleotides are TGTGCCAGTAATAACAGGTGGCCAGGTGGGGAGCTGTTTTTT. Its protein is CASNNRWPGGELFF. The gene calls are TRBV19 and TRBJ2-2, with D maybe TRBD1 (5 bases). There are 14 residues in the CDR3. V was cut by 7 bases and J by 8 bases, with 17 bases left in between. Germline V gene sequence: CDR1 LNHDA, CDR2 SQIVND (reference sequence).

The V call is TRBV29-1, the J call TRBJ2-7; D call uncertain. This CDR3 is 11 amino acids long. V lost 6 bases, J lost 2 bases, and 8 bases lay in between. Germline V gene lookup returns CDR1 SQVTM and CDR2 ANQGSEA. CDR3 amino acids: CSVGGTYEQYF. DNA for the CDR3: TGCAGCGTGGGCGGTACCTACGAGCAGTACTTC.

The chain links TRBV4-1 to TRBJ2-2; D gene ambiguous. Germline V CDR1 and CDR2: MGHRA, YSYEKL. The CDR3 sequence is 14 residues long. Trimming stripped 4 bases from V and 0 bases from J, with 6 bases between. The CDR3, as DNA: TGCGCCAGCAGCCTTGGGACGAACACCGGGGAGCTGTTTTTT. Translation: CASSLGTNTGELFF.

The rearrangement uses TRBV18 and TRBJ2-1; possibly TRBD1 for D (7 bases). V was pared by 1 base and J by 4 bases, with 11 bases between. The germline gives CDR1 KGHSH, CDR2 LQKENI. This CDR3 has 15 residues. The CDR3 nucleotides are TGTGCCAGCTCACCACGGCAGGGGGGATACAATGAGCAGTTCTTC. Amino acids: CASSPRQGGYNEQFF.

The chain carries TRBV30 and TRBJ2-2, with TRBD1 matching over 7 bases. CDR1 GTSNPN and CDR2 SVGIG come from the germline V gene (reference sequence). J gave up 0 bases and V 2 bases, and 6 bases lay outside the gene matches. The CDR3 loop spans 16 amino acids. The CDR3 spells CAWSWTGTANTGELFF. CDR3 nucleotides: TGTGCCTGGAGTTGGACGGGGACAGCGAACACCGGGGAGCTGTTTTTT.

The genes are TRBV19 and TRBJ1-3; D gene uncertain. The CDR3 contains 13 residues. The V end was cut by 6 bases, the J end by 2 bases, with 8 bases between. CDR1 and CDR2 (germline): LNHDA, SQIVND (reference sequence). CDR3 amino acids: CASRTIPGNTIYF. The CDR3 DNA reads as TGTGCCAGTAGGACGATACCTGGAAACACCATATATTTT.

The chain carries TRBV6-5 and TRBJ2-7; 14 bases match TRBD2. The length of the CDR3 is 15 residues. V shed 5 bases, J shed 5 bases, and the junction held 5 bases outside the gene matches. The germline CDR1 and CDR2 sequences are MNHEY and SVGAGI. DNA of the CDR3: TGTGCCAGCAGTCCGGGGACTAGCGGGAGCCACGAGCAGTACTTC. The encoded protein is CASSPGTSGSHEQYF.

This chain links TRBV19 with TRBJ2-2; 11 bases align to TRBD2. Trimming cost V 9 bases and J 2 bases; bases outside gene matches: 5. This CDR3 region has 15 residues. Germline V gene sequence: CDR1 LNHDA, CDR2 SQIVND (reference sequence). CDR3 protein: CASLAGGRNTGELFF. As DNA, the CDR3 is TGTGCCAGCTTAGCGGGAGGGAGAAACACCGGGGAGCTGTTTTTT. Looking up the rest from reference TRBV19 and TRBJ2-2 gives the full variable domain: DGGITQSPKYLFRKEGQNVTLSCEQNLNHDAMYWYRQDPGQGLRLIYYSQIVNDFQKGDIAEGYSVSREKKESFPLTVTSAQKNPTAFYLCASLAGGRNTGELFFGEGSRLTVL.

The chain carries TRBV6-5 and TRBJ2-7; the D gene is possibly TRBD2 (5 bases). The CDR3 contains 15 residues. CDR1 is MNHEY and CDR2 is SVGAGI in the germline V gene. Trimming removed 1 base from V and 3 bases from J, with 13 bases in between. The DNA for the CDR3 is TGTGCCAGCAGTTACTTCAGGACTGGACGCTACGAGCAGTACTTC. This gives the protein CASSYFRTGRYEQYF.

DNA for the CDR3: TGTGCCAGCAGCTTCGCGCCCTCCCTCCAAGAGACCCAGTACTTC. Translated, it gives CASSFAPSLQETQYF. This sequence joins TRBV7-2 and TRBJ2-5; D is ambiguous. The CDR3 runs 15 residues. The germline V gene encodes CDR1 SGHTA and CDR2 FQGNSA. The ends were cut back, 3 bases at V and 1 base at J, with 12 bases in the middle.

CDR3 sequence: CAISGGQGPNTEAFF. CDR3 DNA: TGTGCCATCAGTGGGGGACAGGGACCGAACACTGAAGCTTTCTTT. V is TRBV10-3 and J is TRBJ1-1; TRBD1 matches 9 bases. This CDR3 spans 15 amino acids. Germline-derived CDR1 and CDR2 are ENHRY and SYGVKD. Losses at the gene ends were 4 bases for V and 1 base for J; bases not matched to a gene: 4.